What follows are 21 T cell receptor beta chains derived from one specimen sequenced in a study of T cells in tumors after PD-1 blockade. Assay used: immunoSEQ multiplex PCR; TCRdb lists only in-frame clones, some missing. The top ten clones hold 4% to 4.5% of a sample with 45,000 to 60,000 clones, more than 65% of them seen once. The source was PBMCs, collected before anti-PD-1 treatment. The receptors shown here come from a human donor with basal cell carcinoma.

The chain joins TRBV20-1 to TRBJ1-1; tentative D call: TRBD1 (5 bases). Trimming pared 3 bases from V and 10 bases from J, leaving 12 bases between. Germline CDR1 is DFQATT and CDR2 is SNEGSKA (reference sequence). The CDR3 covers 11 residues. The CDR3 region has the DNA TGCAGTGCTAGCCTACCTCAGGGAGCTTTCTTT. Protein product: CSASLPQGAFF.

The V and J genes are TRBV5-1 and TRBJ2-6; TRBD1 agrees at 9 bases. The CDR3 spans 18 residues. Trimming at V came to 5 bases and at J to 0 bases, leaving 9 bases not matched to a gene. Germline CDR1 is SGHRS and CDR2 is YFSETQ. CDR3: CASSALTGGISGANVLTF. CDR3 nucleotides: TGCGCCAGCAGTGCCCTGACAGGGGGAATCTCTGGGGCCAACGTCCTGACTTTC.

The V call is TRBV19, the J call TRBJ2-3, with TRBD2 matching over 11 bases. Germline loops: CDR1 LNHDA, CDR2 SQIVND (reference sequence). The length of the CDR3 is 14 residues. Trimming cost V 7 bases and J 6 bases; bases outside gene matches: 6. The CDR3 loop is CASTGTSGADTQYF. The CDR3, as DNA: TGTGCCAGTACCGGGACTAGCGGCGCGGATACGCAGTATTTT.

The rearrangement joins TRBV13 to TRBJ2-3, with 12 bases fitting TRBD2. V dropped 5 bases and J dropped 2; count of bases not matched to a gene: 8. Per the germline V gene, CDR1 is PRHDT and CDR2 is FYEKMQ (reference sequence). CDR3 length: 17 residues. The CDR3 region has the DNA TGTGCCAGCAGCGCACTAGCGGGGGGCGATCTCACAGATACGCAGTATTTT. This codes for CASSALAGGDLTDTQYF.

The chain carries TRBV7-8 and TRBJ2-3; D is ambiguous. CDR3 length: 13 residues. CDR1 is SGHVS, CDR2 FQNEAQ, per germline. V was shortened by 5 bases and J by 3 bases, with 9 bases between the two germline ends. The CDR3 bases are TGTGCCAGCAGCCGACTTGTGACAGATACGCAGTATTTT. Its translation: CASSRLVTDTQYF.

This chain joins TRBV5-1 and TRBJ2-7; possible D gene TRBD2, 6 bases. Trimming removed 7 bases from V and 0 bases from J, with 14 bases in between. The CDR3 spans 14 residues. The germline V gene encodes CDR1 SGHRS and CDR2 YFSETQ. The CDR3 sequence is CASQTGGSSYEQYF. The CDR3 coding sequence is TGCGCCAGCCAGACCGGGGGAAGCTCCTACGAGCAGTACTTC.

The CDR3 protein is CASSFRRNTEAFF. The CDR3 DNA is TGTGCCAGCAGTTTCAGGCGAAACACTGAAGCTTTCTTT. The rearrangement links TRBV12-3 or TRBV12-4 to TRBJ1-1, with no clear D. The germline V and J ends were trimmed by 3 bases and 2 bases, with 7 bases remaining between them. CDR3 length: 13 amino acids.

This clone appeared a single time. The rearrangement links TRBV6-4 to TRBJ1-1, with 7 bases aligning to TRBD1. From germline, CDR1 is MRHNA and CDR2 SNTAGT. V lost 6 bases to trimming and J lost 0 bases; unmatched junction nucleotides: 13. The CDR3 loop spans 17 amino acids. CDR3: CASSTEGGPAVNTEAFF. CDR3 bases: TGTGCCAGCAGCACTGAAGGGGGCCCGGCGGTGAACACTGAAGCTTTCTTT.

The rearrangement links TRBV5-4 to TRBJ2-7; 13 nucleotides agree with TRBD2. With 2 bases clipped from V and 6 bases from J, the junction kept 8 bases outside the gene matches. Per germline, CDR1 SGHNT and CDR2 YYREEE (reference sequence). This CDR3 comprises 16 residues. CDR3 sequence reads: CASSLLAGGPRVEQYF. The CDR3 DNA follows: TGTGCCAGCAGCTTACTAGCGGGGGGGCCAAGGGTCGAGCAGTACTTC.

This sequence joins TRBV6-4 and TRBJ1-5; a possible D gene is TRBD1 (5 bases). Germline CDR1 reads MRHNA; CDR2 reads SNTAGT. The CDR3 runs to 18 residues. Trimming left V 4 bases short and J 0 bases short, with 19 bases between. CDR3 coding DNA: TGTGCCAGCAGTGCACCGGGACCCGATTCCAATAGCAATCAGCCCCAGCATTTT. Translated: CASSAPGPDSNSNQPQHF.

In this sample, this clone turned up once. V gene TRBV19 combines with J gene TRBJ2-1; TRBD2 matches 11 bases. This CDR3 has 19 amino acids. The junction had 10 bases not matched to a gene; V was cut back by 3 bases and J by 0 bases. Germline V gene sequence: CDR1 LNHDA, CDR2 SQIVND (reference sequence). CDR3 sequence (DNA): TGTGCCAGTAGTATTATTCCTAGCGGGGGGCACAGCTCCTACAATGAGCAGTTCTTC. Amino acids: CASSIIPSGGHSSYNEQFF. The complete variable domain, with remaining parts taken from reference TRBV19 and TRBJ2-1, reads DGGITQSPKYLFRKEGQNVTLSCEQNLNHDAMYWYRQDPGQGLRLIYYSQIVNDFQKGDIAEGYSVSREKKESFPLTVTSAQKNPTAFYLCASSIIPSGGHSSYNEQFFGPGTRLTVL.

This rearrangement joins TRBV5-6 to TRBJ2-6; 8 nucleotides line up with TRBD1. The CDR3 sequence is 15 residues long. The germline CDR1 and CDR2 sequences are SGHDT and YYEEEE. The ends lost 3 bases at V and 3 bases at J; junction bases unmatched: 2. Here the CDR3 reads CASSSTGVGANVLTF. The CDR3 DNA sequence: TGTGCCAGCAGCTCGACAGGGGTTGGGGCCAACGTCCTGACTTTC.

The chain uses TRBV5-1 and TRBJ1-1, with 8 bases matching TRBD1. Germline CDR1 is SGHRS and CDR2 is YFSETQ. The V gene end was trimmed by 3 bases and the J gene end by 4 bases; junction bases not matched to a gene: 8. The length of the CDR3 is 15 residues. In DNA, the CDR3 is TGCGCCAGCAGCTCCGGACAGGGAGGGGGCACTGAAGCTTTCTTT. Its protein is CASSSGQGGGTEAFF. Full variable domain (outside the CDR3, taken from reference TRBV5-1 and TRBJ1-1): KAGVTQTPRYLIKTRGQQVTLSCSPISGHRSVSWYQQTPGQGLQFLFEYFSETQRNKGNFPGRFSGRQFSNSRSEMNVSTLELGDSALYLCASSSGQGGGTEAFFGQGTRLTVV.

The DNA of the CDR3 is TGCGCCAGCAGCCAAGATGGAGGTAGCTTCGAGACCCAGTACTTC. Translated, it gives CASSQDGGSFETQYF. The chain uses TRBV4-1 and TRBJ2-5; possibly TRBD2 for D (5 bases). V was shortened by 0 bases and J by 5 bases, with 13 bases between the two germline ends. This CDR3 has 15 residues. Germline assignment: CDR1 MGHRA and CDR2 YSYEKL.

The rearrangement links TRBV2 to TRBJ2-1, with 10 bases aligning to TRBD1. This CDR3 region has 15 residues. J gave up 7 bases and V 2 bases, and 5 bases lay outside the gene matches. Germline V lookup: CDR1 SNHLY, CDR2 FYNNEI. The CDR3 region is CASSEQTGGSNEQFF. The CDR3 region has the DNA TGTGCCAGCAGTGAACAGACAGGGGGCTCGAATGAGCAGTTCTTC.

This clone has only a few counts. The rearrangement joins TRBV7-9 to TRBJ1-2, with unresolved D. CDR1 and CDR2 (germline): SEHNR, FQNEAQ (reference sequence). CDR3 length equals 14 residues. Trimming removed 3 bases at V and 6 bases at J, with 14 bases between. This chain's CDR3 is CASSLEQTGNGYTF. In DNA, the CDR3 is TGTGCCAGCAGCTTGGAGCAAACGGGGAATGGCTACACCTTC.

The chain couples TRBV6-6 to TRBJ2-1; D is undetermined. CDR1 MNHNY and CDR2 SVGAGI come from the germline V gene (reference sequence). This CDR3 has 15 residues. Trimming removed 2 bases from V and 0 bases from J, with 8 bases in between. The CDR3 region has the DNA TGTGCCAGCAGTTACGGGGATCCCTCCTACAATGAGCAGTTCTTC. It codes for CASSYGDPSYNEQFF.

The gene calls are TRBV11-3 and TRBJ1-1, with no clear D. Germline-derived CDR1 and CDR2 are SGHNT and YENEEA. The V end lost 3 bases, the J end lost 4 bases, and 9 bases lay between the germline ends. CDR3 size: 13 residues. CDR3 nucleotide sequence: TGTGCCAGCAGCTTCCTGTCGGGCACTGAAGCTTTCTTT. Translated, it gives CASSFLSGTEAFF.

The rearrangement links TRBV30 to TRBJ1-1; D gene unclear. CDR3 length equals 14 residues. Trimming took off 3 bases at V and 0 bases at J, with 11 bases between the two ends. Germline V gene data show CDR1 as GTSNPN and CDR2 as SVGIG (reference sequence). DNA for the CDR3: TGTGCCTGGAGACTCGTACGGCTGAACACTGAAGCTTTCTTT. It codes for CAWRLVRLNTEAFF.

V is TRBV4-1 and J is TRBJ2-5; TRBD2 might be the D (5 bases). Germline-derived CDR1 and CDR2 are MGHRA and YSYEKL. The V gene lost 1 base and the J gene lost 5 bases, with 8 bases spanning the gap. The CDR3 has 13 amino acids. The DNA of the CDR3 is TGCGCCAGCAGCCAAGGAGGGCACGAGACCCAGTACTTC. Its protein product is CASSQGGHETQYF.

The chain employs TRBV19 and TRBJ2-1; D perhaps matches TRBD1 (6 bases). V shed 4 bases and J shed 4 bases, with 8 bases lying between them. The germline V gene encodes CDR1 LNHDA and CDR2 SQIVND (reference sequence). The CDR3 has 13 amino acids. This chain's CDR3 is CASSRTAYNEQFF. The CDR3 DNA follows: TGTGCCAGTAGTAGGACAGCTTACAATGAGCAGTTCTTC. The full variable domain, its missing parts supplied by reference TRBV19 and TRBJ2-1, is DGGITQSPKYLFRKEGQNVTLSCEQNLNHDAMYWYRQDPGQGLRLIYYSQIVNDFQKGDIAEGYSVSREKKESFPLTVTSAQKNPTAFYLCASSRTAYNEQFFGPGTRLTVL.